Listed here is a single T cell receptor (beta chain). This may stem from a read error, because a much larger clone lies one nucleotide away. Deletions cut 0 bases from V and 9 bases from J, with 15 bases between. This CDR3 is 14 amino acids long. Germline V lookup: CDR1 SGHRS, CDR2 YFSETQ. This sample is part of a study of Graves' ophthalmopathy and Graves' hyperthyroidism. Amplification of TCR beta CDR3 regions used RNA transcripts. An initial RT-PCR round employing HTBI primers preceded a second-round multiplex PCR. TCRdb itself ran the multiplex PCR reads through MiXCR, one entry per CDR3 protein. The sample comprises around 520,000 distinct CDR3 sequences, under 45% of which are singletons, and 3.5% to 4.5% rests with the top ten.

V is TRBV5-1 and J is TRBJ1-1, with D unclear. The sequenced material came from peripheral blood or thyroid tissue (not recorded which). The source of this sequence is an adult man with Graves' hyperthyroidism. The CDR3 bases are TGCGCCAGCAGCTTGGACACCCGATACGCTAAAGCTTTCTTT. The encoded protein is CASSLDTRYAKAFF.